Each of the 28 T cell receptor beta chains below was sequenced from the same sample in a study of shared clonotypes between healthy human individuals. Here immunoSEQ multiplex PCR was the method, and the copy in TCRdb shows in-frame clones only, minus some. The repertoire consists of about 330,000 clones, with 80% to 90% occurring once and the leading ten covering 15% to 20%. The sample comprised memory CD8+ T cells sorted from blood. Described subset: CD45RO+ cells pooled with CCR7-negative TemRA cells. Receptor source: a man aged 18-30 years in good health.

The chain joins TRBV5-1 to TRBJ2-7, with TRBD2 matching 9 bases. The CDR3 is made up of 18 amino acids. The J segment lost 2 bases and the V segment lost 0 bases, leaving 12 bases of the junction unmatched. Germline V gene lookup returns CDR1 SGHRS and CDR2 YFSETQ. The CDR3 loop reads CASSLEGVGLAVTYEQYF. The CDR3 region has the DNA TGCGCCAGCAGCTTGGAGGGAGTGGGACTAGCCGTGACCTACGAGCAGTACTTC.

This chain connects TRBV29-1 to TRBJ2-5; 8 nucleotides agree with TRBD1. This CDR3 is 13 amino acids long. V trimming: 7 bases; J trimming: 2 bases; junction bases outside the gene matches: 6. CDR1 is SQVTM, CDR2 ANQGSEA, per germline. The CDR3 DNA is TGCAGCGGGGCAGGGGGCGGGCAAGAGACCCAGTACTTC. It translates to CSGAGGGQETQYF.

The V gene is TRBV6-5, the J gene TRBJ1-1, with D unresolved. Germline values: CDR1 MNHEY, CDR2 SVGAGI. V dropped 9 bases and J dropped 1 base, with 9 bases sitting between them. The CDR3 sequence is 12 residues long. As DNA, the CDR3 is TGTGCCAGTTTCTATCAGAACACTGAAGCTTTCTTT. As protein: CASFYQNTEAFF.

The chain joins TRBV30 to TRBJ2-7; possible D gene TRBD2, 5 bases. The V gene lost 5 bases and the J gene lost 4 bases, with 12 bases spanning the gap. CDR1 and CDR2 (germline): GTSNPN, SVGIG (reference sequence). This CDR3 is built from 12 residues. CDR3 loop: CAWGPGDYEQYF. CDR3 in DNA: TGTGCCTGGGGGCCCGGGGATTACGAGCAGTACTTC. The full variable domain, completed using reference TRBV30 and TRBJ2-7, is SQTIHQWPATLVQPVGSPLSLECTVEGTSNPNLYWYRQAAGRGLQLLFYSVGIGQISSEVPQNLSASRPQDRQFILSSKKLLLSDSGFYLCAWGPGDYEQYFGPGTRLTVT.

The chain employs TRBV27 and TRBJ2-1; D may be TRBD1 or TRBD2 (6 bases each). Germline lookup yields CDR1 MNHEY and CDR2 SMNVEV (reference sequence). The CDR3 consists of 16 residues. V was cut by 5 bases and J by 7 bases, with 21 bases left in between. CDR3 coding DNA: TGTGCCAGCAGTCCCCCCGTTCGGTTAGGGGGGAATGAGCAGTTCTTC. Translated, it gives CASSPPVRLGGNEQFF.

The V gene is TRBV4-1, the J gene TRBJ2-1, with 10 bases fitting TRBD2. Germline CDR1 MGHRA, CDR2 YSYEKL. The trim removed 0 bases at V and 2 bases at J, leaving 4 bases unmatched. The CDR3 length is 17 residues. The CDR3 is CASSQDRLAGAYNEQFF. The DNA of the CDR3 is TGCGCCAGCAGCCAAGATCGGCTAGCGGGAGCCTACAATGAGCAGTTCTTC.

The chain uses TRBV5-5 and TRBJ1-1; D uncertain. The CDR3 sequence is 15 residues long. The germline V gene has CDR1 SGHKS and CDR2 YYEKEE (reference sequence). V lost 0 bases, J lost 3 bases, and 12 bases lay in between. The CDR3 DNA sequence: TGTGCCAGCAGCTTGGCGGACGGGCCCTACACTGAAGCTTTCTTT. It yields the protein CASSLADGPYTEAFF.

The chain combines TRBV29-1 with TRBJ2-7, with D possibly TRBD1 on 6 matching bases. Germline V gene lookup returns CDR1 SQVTM and CDR2 ANQGSEA. V was clipped by 4 bases and J by 3 bases, with 10 bases between them. The CDR3 totals 12 residues. The DNA of the CDR3 is TGCAGCGTTGTCACGGGACACTACGAGCAGTACTTC. This translates into CSVVTGHYEQYF.

The genes are TRBV6-1 and TRBJ1-1, with TRBD1 as a possible D gene (5 bases). This CDR3 is built from 14 residues. Germline V gene lookup returns CDR1 MNHNS and CDR2 SASEGT. Deletions cut 7 bases from V and 4 bases from J, with 16 bases between. CDR3 coding DNA: TGTGCCAGCACCGCGGGACTCTGGGGCACTGAAGCTTTCTTT. Translated: CASTAGLWGTEAFF.

The V gene is TRBV4-1, the J gene TRBJ1-2, with TRBD1 matching 11 bases. The trim removed 3 bases at V and 5 bases at J, leaving 8 bases unmatched. The CDR3 has 16 amino acids. The germline gives CDR1 MGHRA, CDR2 YSYEKL. CDR3 sequence (DNA): TGCGCCAGCAGCCACCCAGGGACAGGGGGGCATTATGGCTACACCTTC. Translating gives CASSHPGTGGHYGYTF.

The chain combines TRBV6-6 with TRBJ1-6; 7 bases align to TRBD1. The length of the CDR3 is 16 residues. Germline lookup yields CDR1 MNHNY and CDR2 SVGAGI (reference sequence). V lost 6 bases and J lost 7; bases outside the gene matches: 12. The CDR3 DNA reads as TGTGCCAGCAGGTTTGGTCCGACAGGGATCAATTCACCCCTCCACTTT. It translates to CASRFGPTGINSPLHF.

The chain employs TRBV29-1 and TRBJ1-5; no clear D. Trimming cost V 2 bases and J 5 bases, with 10 bases left between them. The CDR3 sequence is 13 residues long. Per the germline V gene, CDR1 is SQVTM and CDR2 is ANQGSEA. In nucleotides, the CDR3 is TGCAGCGTTGAATTTGGGAGAGATCAGCCCCAGCATTTT. Protein product: CSVEFGRDQPQHF.

The V gene is TRBV2, the J gene TRBJ2-7; 7 bases fit TRBD1. The V segment lost 7 bases and the J segment 6 bases; nucleotides outside the gene matches: 9. Germline CDR1 is SNHLY and CDR2 is FYNNEI. This CDR3 is 13 amino acids long. The CDR3 protein is CASIRGPRFEQYF. The CDR3 nucleotides read TGTGCCAGCATAAGGGGGCCCCGCTTCGAGCAGTACTTC.

V usage is TRBV2 and J usage is TRBJ2-7; 7 bases are shared with TRBD2. With V trimmed by 2 bases and J by 4 bases, 5 bases remained unmatched. CDR1 and CDR2 (germline): SNHLY, FYNNEI. The CDR3 contains 14 residues. CDR3 in DNA: TGTGCCAGCAGTGAATCCGGGGAGGGGTACGAGCAGTACTTC. Amino acids: CASSESGEGYEQYF.

The chain uses TRBV6-6 and TRBJ2-5; 8 bases are a match to TRBD2. With V trimmed by 8 bases and J by 4 bases, 9 bases remained unmatched. The CDR3 sequence is 14 residues long. Germline CDR1 and CDR2: MNHNY and SVGAGI (reference sequence). Here the CDR3 DNA reads TGTGCCAGCGTACCGACTAGCGTTCCAGAGACCCAGTACTTC. Translating gives CASVPTSVPETQYF.

This clone has only a few counts. The V gene is TRBV6-5, the J gene TRBJ2-7; no reliable D call. CDR1 MNHEY and CDR2 SVGAGI come from the germline V gene. V lost 2 bases, J lost 3 bases, and 5 bases lay in between. This CDR3 contains 12 residues. CDR3 sequence reads: CASSYDGYEQYF. The CDR3 coding sequence is TGTGCCAGCAGTTACGACGGCTACGAGCAGTACTTC.

Ten or more counts support this clone. This chain links TRBV13 with TRBJ2-7; D gene uncertain. CDR1 is PRHDT, CDR2 FYEKMQ, per germline (reference sequence). Deletions cut 5 bases from V and 1 base from J, with 9 bases between. CDR3 length equals 13 residues. CDR3 region: CASSLTRSYEQYF. CDR3 DNA: TGTGCCAGCAGCCTCACACGATCCTACGAGCAGTACTTC.

V and J are TRBV5-1 and TRBJ2-7, with D perhaps matching TRBD1 (5 bases). CDR1 and CDR2 (germline): SGHRS, YFSETQ. The CDR3 length is 15 residues. The ends were cut back, 0 bases at V and 3 bases at J, with 13 bases in the middle. CDR3 in amino acids: CASSLAPGRVYEQYF. The CDR3 coding sequence is TGCGCCAGCAGCTTGGCGCCAGGGCGCGTCTACGAGCAGTACTTC. The whole variable domain, filled in from reference TRBV5-1 and TRBJ2-7, reads KAGVTQTPRYLIKTRGQQVTLSCSPISGHRSVSWYQQTPGQGLQFLFEYFSETQRNKGNFPGRFSGRQFSNSRSEMNVSTLELGDSALYLCASSLAPGRVYEQYFGPGTRLTVT.

This clone was observed a single time. This chain joins TRBV10-3 and TRBJ2-2; D unresolved. There are 14 residues in the CDR3. Trimming pared 5 bases from V and 6 bases from J, leaving 13 bases between. CDR1 is ENHRY and CDR2 is SYGVKD in the germline V gene. Here the CDR3 DNA reads TGTGCCATCAGTCCCCCCACCGGACCCGGGGAGCTGTTTTTT. Its protein is CAISPPTGPGELFF.

CDR3 loop: CASSSYGGGSKETQYF. The CDR3 DNA is TGTGCCAGCAGTTCCTATGGCGGGGGCTCGAAAGAGACCCAGTACTTC. This sequence joins TRBV13 and TRBJ2-5, with D perhaps TRBD2 (7 bases). This CDR3 contains 16 residues. The germline V gene encodes CDR1 PRHDT and CDR2 FYEKMQ (reference sequence). V lost 6 bases and J 3 bases, leaving 20 bases between the germline ends.

This clone was counted a single time. The V gene is TRBV30, the J gene TRBJ2-7; unclear D gene. This CDR3 region has 15 residues. The germline V and J ends were trimmed by 0 bases and 3 bases, with 15 bases remaining between them. Germline-derived CDR1 and CDR2 are GTSNPN and SVGIG (reference sequence). The CDR3 loop reads CAWSVTAIFLYEQYF. The CDR3 region has the DNA TGTGCCTGGAGTGTGACTGCAATTTTTCTCTACGAGCAGTACTTC.

The rearrangement joins TRBV27 to TRBJ2-7; 10 bases are a match to TRBD2. Germline V gives CDR1 MNHEY, CDR2 SMNVEV (reference sequence). The CDR3 runs 20 residues. Trimming cost V 3 bases and J 2 bases; bases outside gene matches: 19. DNA for the CDR3: TGTGCCAGCAGTTTCCTAATCAAGGGGCTAGCGGGAGAGATCCCCTACGAGCAGTACTTC. This translates into CASSFLIKGLAGEIPYEQYF.

The chain has TRBV6-5 and TRBJ2-1; the D is unclear. Germline V gene sequence: CDR1 MNHEY, CDR2 SVGAGI. With 0 bases removed from V and 6 bases from J, the gap between germline ends came to 6 bases. The CDR3 consists of 13 residues. The CDR3 protein is CASSYSSGNEQFF. As DNA, the CDR3 is TGTGCCAGCAGTTACTCGAGTGGCAATGAGCAGTTCTTC.

This chain uses TRBV5-1 with TRBJ2-3; possible D gene TRBD2, 5 bases. The CDR3 is 15 amino acids. The germline V and J ends were trimmed by 0 bases and 2 bases, with 10 bases remaining between them. Germline CDR1 and CDR2: SGHRS and YFSETQ. CDR3 sequence (DNA): TGCGCCAGCAGCTTGGCAACTAGTTACACAGATACGCAGTATTTT. The encoded protein is CASSLATSYTDTQYF.

This clone was picked up one time. The CDR3 sequence is CASSSRLAGTQETQYF. Written as DNA, the CDR3 is TGTGCCAGCAGCTCACGACTAGCGGGGACCCAAGAGACCCAGTACTTC. The chain has TRBV21-1 and TRBJ2-5; the table gives TRBD2 as D, unverified against the DNA. TRBV21-1 is a documented pseudogene. The CDR3 runs 16 residues.

The rearrangement links TRBV11-2 to TRBJ2-2; D might be TRBD2 (5 bases). Germline CDR1 reads SGHAT; CDR2 reads FQNNGV. The V gene lost 3 bases and the J gene lost 7 bases, with 12 bases spanning the gap. The CDR3 has 14 residues. DNA for the CDR3: TGTGCCAGCAGCTTCGAGGGTAGGGTCGGGGAGCTGTTTTTT. This codes for CASSFEGRVGELFF. Based on the CDR3 plus reference TRBV11-2 and TRBJ2-2, the full variable domain is EAGVAQSPRYKIIEKRQSVAFWCNPISGHATLYWYQQILGQGPKLLIQFQNNGVVDDSQLPKDRFSAERLKGVDSTLKIQPAKLEDSAVYLCASSFEGRVGELFFGEGSRLTVL.

The chain combines TRBV5-8 with TRBJ2-1, with a weak D call TRBD1 (5 bases). The germline V and J ends were trimmed by 4 bases and 8 bases, with 10 bases remaining between them. Germline lookup yields CDR1 SGHTS and CDR2 YDEGEE. The CDR3 is 12 residues long. CDR3 region: CASSLSRDEQFF. The CDR3 DNA reads TGTGCCAGCAGCCTCAGCAGGGATGAGCAGTTCTTC.

The V call is TRBV9, the J call TRBJ2-3; TRBD2 might be the D (5 bases). Germline loops: CDR1 SGDLS, CDR2 YYNGEE. The V end lost 0 bases, the J end lost 4 bases, and 12 bases lay between the germline ends. The CDR3 runs to 15 residues. CDR3 in DNA: TGTGCCAGCAGCGTAGACGGGGTGGTAGCAGATACGCAGTATTTT. It specifies CASSVDGVVADTQYF.